Listed here are 27 T cell receptor beta chains from one sample, sequenced in a study of blood T cell repertoires in COVID-19. Libraries were prepared by immunoSEQ multiplex PCR; TCRdb keeps only in-frame clonotypes and omits some of them. This table has some 400,000 clones, roughly 86% appearing once. Material: peripheral blood. The receptors derive from a woman aged 25 to 39 with COVID-19, enrolled during active disease.

The chain has TRBV4-2 and TRBJ2-1; D is ambiguous. The CDR3 runs 15 residues. Trimming pared 0 bases from V and 2 bases from J, leaving 8 bases between. Germline V gives CDR1 LGHNA, CDR2 YNFKEQ. The CDR3 loop is CASSQDRSAYNEQFF. The CDR3 DNA follows: TGTGCCAGCAGCCAAGATCGGTCGGCCTACAATGAGCAGTTCTTC.

The chain joins TRBV5-6 to TRBJ1-1, with D maybe TRBD1 (6 bases). This CDR3 contains 12 residues. V was pared by 5 bases and J by 7 bases, with 12 bases between. Germline CDR1 is SGHDT and CDR2 is YYEEEE. Written as DNA, the CDR3 is TGTGCCAGCAGGGGAGGGACACGTGAAGCTTTCTTT. Its translation: CASRGGTREAFF.

The chain links TRBV7-9 to TRBJ2-1; 10 bases agree with TRBD2. V trimming: 4 bases; J trimming: 6 bases; junction bases outside the gene matches: 3. The germline CDR1 and CDR2 sequences are SEHNR and FQNEAQ (reference sequence). CDR3 size: 14 residues. Written as DNA, the CDR3 is TGTGCCAGCAGCTCTGGACTAGCGGTCAATGAGCAGTTCTTC. As protein: CASSSGLAVNEQFF.

The chain carries TRBV5-6 and TRBJ2-1; a weak D match, TRBD2 (6 bases). CDR3 size: 14 residues. The ends were cut back, 5 bases at V and 7 bases at J, with 16 bases in the middle. CDR1 and CDR2 (germline): SGHDT, YYEEEE. The CDR3 spells CASSSGSWLNEQFF. For the CDR3, the DNA is TGTGCCAGCAGTTCCGGGAGTTGGTTGAATGAGCAGTTCTTC.

V usage is TRBV15 and J usage is TRBJ1-1; D is unclear. The V end lost 0 bases, the J end lost 3 bases, and 11 bases lay between the germline ends. Germline V gene lookup returns CDR1 LNHNV and CDR2 YYDKDF (reference sequence). This CDR3 is built from 15 residues. In DNA, the CDR3 is TGTGCCACCAGCAGAGAGCCCAGAGCGGACACTGAAGCTTTCTTT. This sequence encodes CATSREPRADTEAFF.

Only one count was recorded for this clone. The CDR3, as DNA: TGTGCTAGTGGTTTCGGGGGTCTGAACACTGAAGCTTTCTTT. Translated: CASGFGGLNTEAFF. The chain employs TRBV12-5 and TRBJ1-1; D possibly corresponds to TRBD1 (5 bases). CDR3 length: 14 amino acids. Per germline, CDR1 LGHNT and CDR2 FRNRAP. V lost 3 bases, J lost 0 bases, and 8 bases lay in between.

This clone was observed a handful of times. The junction shows a germline mismatch at one end, possibly a read error. DNA of the CDR3: TGTGCTAGCAGCGAACTAGCGGGAGGGCCTACCGGGGAGCTGTTTTTT. As protein: CASSELAGGPTGELFF. This chain uses TRBV7-7 with TRBJ2-2; 13 bases are shared with TRBD2. The CDR3 sequence is 16 residues long. In germline, CDR1 is SSHAT, CDR2 FNYEAQ (reference sequence). The full variable domain, completed using reference TRBV7-7 and TRBJ2-2, is GAGVSQSPRYKVTKRGQDVTLRCDPISSHATLYWYQQALGQGPEFLTYFNYEAQPDKSGLPSDRFSAERPEGSISTLTIQRTEQRDSAMYRCASSELAGGPTGELFFGEGSRLTVL.

The J gene is TRBJ2-1, the V gene TRBV6-6; 7 bases align to TRBD2. Looked up from germline, CDR1 is MNHNY and CDR2 is SVGAGI (reference sequence). CDR3 size: 15 residues. V was clipped by 8 bases and J by 5 bases; unmatched bases: 12. This CDR3 is CASGTLRREDNEQFF. The CDR3, as DNA: TGTGCCAGCGGTACACTCCGCCGGGAGGACAATGAGCAGTTCTTC.

The chain employs TRBV10-3 and TRBJ2-4, with 8 bases that match TRBD1. V was clipped by 10 bases and J by 6 bases; unmatched bases: 8. Germline CDR1 is ENHRY and CDR2 is SYGVKD. The CDR3 contains 13 residues. The CDR3: CATRQGAGNIQYF. The CDR3 DNA follows: TGTGCCACCAGGCAGGGGGCGGGAAACATTCAGTACTTC.

The J gene is TRBJ2-3, the V gene TRBV9; D is perhaps TRBD2 (5 bases). Trimming cost V 5 bases and J 3 bases, with 16 bases left between them. The CDR3 is made up of 15 amino acids. Germline CDR1 SGDLS, CDR2 YYNGEE. The CDR3 region is CASSLLGLSTDTQYF. CDR3 bases: TGTGCCAGCAGTCTACTTGGACTTTCGACAGATACGCAGTATTTT.

The chain recombines TRBV7-2 with TRBJ1-2; the D is unclear. The V end was cut by 1 base, the J end by 3 bases, with 12 bases between. The CDR3 totals 15 residues. CDR1 is SGHTA, CDR2 FQGNSA, per germline. The CDR3: CASSLETGVYYGYTF. The CDR3 DNA follows: TGTGCCAGCAGCTTAGAGACGGGAGTTTACTATGGCTACACCTTC.

The CDR3 is CASSSPARQGEEKLFF. The CDR3 DNA sequence: TGTGCCAGCAGCTCCCCAGCGAGACAGGGAGAGGAAAAACTGTTTTTT. V and J are TRBV5-4 and TRBJ1-4; 7 bases match TRBD1. Germline CDR1 reads SGHNT; CDR2 reads YYREEE (reference sequence). J was trimmed by 8 bases and V by 3 bases; bases with no gene match: 13. The CDR3 length is 16 residues.

This chain connects TRBV15 to TRBJ2-3; possible D gene TRBD2, 5 bases. This CDR3 is 18 amino acids long. V shed 0 bases and J shed 0 bases, with 16 bases lying between them. The germline CDR1 and CDR2 sequences are LNHNV and YYDKDF (reference sequence). In DNA form, the CDR3 reads TGTGCCACCAGCAGAGATCCCCTCCTAGGACTGAGCACAGATACGCAGTATTTT. Its translation is CATSRDPLLGLSTDTQYF.

CDR3 bases: TGTGCCAGCAGTTTCCGACTAGCGGGAGAACCTGGAAACATTCAGTACTTC. Translated: CASSFRLAGEPGNIQYF. V is TRBV6-2 or TRBV6-3 and J is TRBJ2-4, with 12 bases fitting TRBD2. Looked up from germline, CDR1 is MNHEY and CDR2 is SVGEGT. The V and J ends lost 4 bases and 6 bases, in that order; junction bases with no gene match: 10. The CDR3 runs to 17 residues.

This clone was seen a single time. The chain employs TRBV19 and TRBJ2-7; TRBD1 matches 12 bases. V dropped 5 bases and J dropped 4; count of bases not matched to a gene: 6. The CDR3 is 15 residues long. From germline, CDR1 is LNHDA and CDR2 SQIVND (reference sequence). The CDR3 protein is CASSPGTGGGYEQYF. The CDR3 DNA follows: TGTGCCAGTAGTCCCGGGACAGGGGGCGGATACGAGCAGTACTTC.

J is TRBJ1-2 and V is TRBV5-6; the match to TRBD1 covers 9 bases. Germline V gene sequence: CDR1 SGHDT, CDR2 YYEEEE. V dropped 3 bases and J dropped 5; count of bases not matched to a gene: 11. The CDR3 consists of 16 residues. The chain's CDR3 is CASSSGPDRGIYGYTF. In nucleotides, the CDR3 is TGTGCCAGCAGCTCTGGCCCGGACAGGGGAATATATGGCTACACCTTC.

A single count supports this clone. This sample includes further DNA sequences coding for the same CDR3. The chain couples TRBV5-1 to TRBJ1-2, with 11 nucleotides matching TRBD1. CDR1 SGHRS and CDR2 YFSETQ come from the germline V gene. With V trimmed by 0 bases and J by 7 bases, 2 bases remained unmatched. The CDR3 is 14 amino acids. The CDR3 is CASSLAGTGGGYTF. Written as DNA, the CDR3 is TGCGCCAGCAGCTTGGCGGGGACAGGGGGTGGCTACACCTTC.

The genes are TRBV24-1 and TRBJ2-1, with D unresolved. The CDR3 consists of 16 residues. The V and J ends lost 4 bases and 4 bases respectively, with 16 bases between them. Germline loops: CDR1 KGHDR, CDR2 SFDVKD. DNA for the CDR3: TGTGCCACCAGTGACTCGAGCGCGGAAACTTACAATGAGCAGTTCTTC. Translated, it gives CATSDSSAETYNEQFF.

The chain recombines TRBV15 with TRBJ2-5; 7 nucleotides line up with TRBD1. The germline V gene has CDR1 LNHNV and CDR2 YYDKDF (reference sequence). This CDR3 contains 15 residues. With V trimmed by 4 bases and J by 2 bases, 7 bases remained unmatched. CDR3 amino acids: CATSIKWDSQETQYF. CDR3 sequence (DNA): TGTGCCACCAGCATAAAGTGGGACAGTCAAGAGACCCAGTACTTC. The full variable domain, completed using reference TRBV15 and TRBJ2-5, is DAMVIQNPRYQVTQFGKPVTLSCSQTLNHNVMYWYQQKSSQAPKLLFHYYDKDFNNEADTPDNFQSRRPNTSFCFLDIRSPGLGDTAMYLCATSIKWDSQETQYFGPGTRLLVL.

V and J are TRBV16 and TRBJ1-1; TRBD1 is a possible D gene (6 bases). This CDR3 has 16 amino acids. Germline V lookup: CDR1 KGHSY, CDR2 FQNENV. Trimming took 4 bases from V and 1 from J, leaving 16 bases between them. CDR3 amino acids: CASSRRGGGGNTEAFF. CDR3 bases: TGTGCCAGCAGCCGCCGGGGGGGCGGGGGGAACACTGAAGCTTTCTTT.

V usage is TRBV2 and J usage is TRBJ2-1; a weak D match, TRBD2 (5 bases). Trimming took 3 bases from V and 0 from J, leaving 9 bases between them. The germline V gene encodes CDR1 SNHLY and CDR2 FYNNEI. The CDR3 has 15 amino acids. The CDR3: CASSEERTSYNEQFF. In nucleotides, the CDR3 is TGTGCCAGCAGTGAGGAGCGGACCTCCTACAATGAGCAGTTCTTC.

As regards this clone: A read error may produce the germline difference seen at one junction end. This chain links TRBV5-1 with TRBJ2-7, with D possibly TRBD1 on 5 matching bases. In germline, CDR1 is SGHRS, CDR2 YFSETQ. The length of the CDR3 is 14 residues. CDR3 in amino acids: CASSPDSAQYEQYF. The CDR3 nucleotides read TGCGCCAGCAGCCCTGACAGCGCCCAATACGAGCAGTATTTC.

CDR3 coding DNA: TGCGCCAGCAGCCAAGATACCCGGGACAGTGAAGCTTTCTTT. Its protein is CASSQDTRDSEAFF. This chain joins TRBV4-1 and TRBJ1-1; 7 bases map to TRBD1. The germline CDR1 and CDR2 sequences are MGHRA and YSYEKL. Trimming removed 0 bases from V and 7 bases from J; junction bases left unmatched: 5. The CDR3 covers 14 residues.

This clone has just a few counts. The rearrangement links TRBV6-1 to TRBJ1-5; 7 bases fit TRBD1. Germline values: CDR1 MNHNS, CDR2 SASEGT. Germline trimming cut 2 bases from V and 11 bases from J; bases unmatched to any gene: 6. This CDR3 contains 13 residues. Written as DNA, the CDR3 is TGTGCCAGCAGTGAAACAGGGGCAATGGCCCAGCATTTT. Residues: CASSETGAMAQHF.

This clone has just one count. V gene TRBV7-9 combines with J gene TRBJ2-2, with a possible D match to TRBD2 (5 bases). Germline V gene data show CDR1 as SEHNR and CDR2 as FQNEAQ (reference sequence). The CDR3 contains 15 residues. The ends were cut back, 8 bases at V and 7 bases at J, with 20 bases in the middle. This CDR3 is CASPLAASMGGELFF. The CDR3 bases are TGTGCCAGCCCTCTAGCAGCCAGCATGGGCGGGGAGCTGTTTTTT.

This clone has just a few counts. V and J are TRBV3-1 (or the pseudogene TRBV3-2) and TRBJ1-3; D gene ambiguous. Germline V gene data show CDR1 as LGHDT and CDR2 as YNNKEL (reference sequence). The CDR3 runs 13 residues. Trimming removed 8 bases from V and 2 bases from J, with 10 bases in between. Here the CDR3 DNA reads TGTGCCAGCCTAAACCATGCTGGAAACACCATATATTTT. Its protein product is CASLNHAGNTIYF.

The genes are TRBV6-2 or TRBV6-3 and TRBJ1-2, with a tentative D call TRBD1 (5 bases). The ends were cut back, 2 bases at V and 5 bases at J, with 9 bases in the middle. The CDR3 length is 13 residues. CDR1 is MNHEY, CDR2 SVGEGT, per germline. The DNA for the CDR3 is TGTGCCAGCAGTTACGACAGCAATTATGGCTACACCTTC. It is translated as CASSYDSNYGYTF.